Each of the 11 T cell receptor beta chains below was sequenced from the same sample in a study of regulatory T cells in long-lasting Graves disease. Time point given: newly diagnosed GD, antithyroid drugs for less than 3 months. The TCR library was prepared using RNA isolated from PBMCs. Arm-PCR with iRepertoire HTBI primers amplified the CDR3 regions for these TCR beta libraries. TCRdb reanalysed the multiplex PCR reads using MiXCR and keeps one entry per CDR3 protein. The sample holds over 300,000 distinct CDR3 sequences, around a sixth seen once. The sample in question was peripheral blood mononuclear cells (PBMCs), obtained at new diagnosis, from a patient treated with antithyroid drugs. Every receptor here comes from a female donor with Graves disease.

In this sample, this clonotype turned up many times. The rearrangement uses TRBV2 and TRBJ2-1; maybe TRBD1 (5 bases). Germline assignment: CDR1 SNHLY and CDR2 FYNNEI. This CDR3 contains 10 residues. V dropped 6 bases and J dropped 12 bases, with 9 bases sitting between them. CDR3 sequence reads: CASRGQGQFF. Here the CDR3 DNA reads TGTGCCAGCAGAGGGCAGGGGCAGTTCTTC.

The chain links TRBV4-2 to TRBJ2-2; D unclear. CDR3 length: 14 amino acids. The V end was cut by 2 bases, the J end by 4 bases, with 8 bases between. Germline lookup yields CDR1 LGHNA and CDR2 YNFKEQ. CDR3 residues: CASSQKALTGELFF. The CDR3 DNA sequence: TGTGCCAGCAGCCAAAAAGCGCTCACCGGGGAGCTGTTTTTT.

This clonotype came up many times. The genes are TRBV6-2 or TRBV6-3 and TRBJ1-1, with 7 bases fitting TRBD1. V was clipped by 2 bases and J by 0 bases; unmatched bases: 3. Per the germline V gene, CDR1 is MNHEY and CDR2 is SVGEGT. The CDR3 is made up of 15 amino acids. Written as DNA, the CDR3 is TGTGCCAGCAGTTACCCGGGACAGATGAACACTGAAGCTTTCTTT. This sequence encodes CASSYPGQMNTEAFF.

This clonotype showed up many times. The J gene is TRBJ1-5, the V gene TRBV4-3; maybe TRBD1 (5 bases). Germline values: CDR1 LGHNA, CDR2 YSLEER. The V and J ends lost 1 base and 7 bases respectively, with 11 bases between them. The CDR3 is 14 amino acids. CDR3 loop: CASSQVFGGQPQHF. In nucleotides, the CDR3 is TGCGCCAGCAGCCAAGTATTTGGGGGACAGCCCCAGCATTTT.

The V and J genes are TRBV6-2 or TRBV6-3 and TRBJ2-7; D is ambiguous. Germline V gene lookup returns CDR1 MNHEY and CDR2 SVGEGT. This CDR3 is 14 amino acids long. The germline V and J ends were trimmed by 10 bases and 2 bases, with 18 bases remaining between them. CDR3 residues: CATHSPHTAYEQYF. For the CDR3, the DNA is TGTGCCACCCACTCGCCACATACGGCCTACGAGCAGTACTTC.

This clonotype appeared many times. CDR3: CASSLGDSGGYTF. The CDR3 DNA sequence: TGTGCCAGCAGCTTGGGGGACAGCGGCGGCTACACCTTC. The chain uses TRBV11-3 and TRBJ1-2, with 7 nucleotides matching TRBD1. The germline gives CDR1 SGHNT, CDR2 YENEEA. This CDR3 spans 13 amino acids. Trimming at V came to 3 bases and at J to 8 bases, leaving 6 bases not matched to a gene. Using reference TRBV11-3 and TRBJ1-2 for the parts outside the CDR3, the full variable domain is EAGVVQSPRYKIIEKKQPVAFWCNPISGHNTLYWYLQNLGQGPELLIRYENEEAVDDSQLPKDRFSAERLKGVDSTLKIQPAELGDSAVYLCASSLGDSGGYTFGSGTRLTVV.

This clonotype has a count of ten or more. This chain uses TRBV4-2 with TRBJ2-5; D is possibly TRBD1 (6 bases). V was trimmed by 4 bases and J by 1 base, leaving 10 bases between them. CDR3 length equals 14 residues. Germline V lookup: CDR1 LGHNA, CDR2 YNFKEQ. The CDR3 spells CASSRTDSQETQYF. DNA for the CDR3: TGTGCCAGCAGCCGGACGGACAGCCAAGAGACCCAGTACTTC.

This chain links TRBV5-1 with TRBJ2-1; 10 nucleotides match TRBD2. The J segment lost 4 bases and the V segment lost 4 bases, leaving 8 bases of the junction unmatched. The CDR3 has 16 amino acids. The germline V gene has CDR1 SGHRS and CDR2 YFSETQ. The CDR3 DNA reads TGCGCCAGCAGCCTCCAATTAGCGGGAGGATACAATGAGCAGTTCTTC. Residues: CASSLQLAGGYNEQFF.

The V and J genes are TRBV7-9 and TRBJ2-7; TRBD2 matches at 12 bases. Trimming took 11 bases from V and 4 from J; bases not matched to a gene: 12. The CDR3 consists of 15 residues. Looked up from germline, CDR1 is SEHNR and CDR2 is FQNEAQ (reference sequence). CDR3 bases: TGTGCCTGCTCTGGGGACGGGACTAGCGGGTACGAGCAGTACTTC. Its translation: CACSGDGTSGYEQYF.

The rearrangement links TRBV11-2 to TRBJ2-7; 8 bases fit TRBD1. CDR1 is SGHAT and CDR2 is FQNNGV in the germline V gene. Trimming at V came to 6 bases and at J to 4 bases, leaving 14 bases not matched to a gene. The CDR3 contains 16 residues. CDR3 residues: CASSPLPGQVAYEQYF. The DNA of the CDR3 is TGTGCCAGCAGTCCTCTCCCGGGACAGGTTGCTTACGAGCAGTACTTC.

This clonotype has a handful of counts. The chain combines TRBV4-1 with TRBJ2-3; the D call may be TRBD1 or TRBD2 (5 bases each). This CDR3 comprises 15 residues. Trimming removed 4 bases from V and 2 bases from J, with 13 bases in between. Germline CDR1 MGHRA, CDR2 YSYEKL. CDR3 nucleotides: TGCGCCAGCAGCCGCGGGCAGGGTAACACAGATACGCAGTATTTT. Translating it yields CASSRGQGNTDTQYF.